This is a list of T cell receptor beta chains from one sample in a study of blood T cell repertoires in COVID-19. The data were produced by immunoSEQ multiplex PCR, yet TCRdb's version contains in-frame clones alone and is incomplete. The repertoire holds under 200,000 clones, with more than 85% as singletons. The sequenced material came from peripheral blood. These receptors were collected from a man younger than 35 with acute or convalescent COVID-19. Each CDR3 is given with its conserved first and last residue. Each record gives: D gene, V gene, J gene, clone size, CDR3 protein, CDR3 DNA. A D gene is named only where the DNA matches it firmly. Where a row states a size, it is once, few, many or the class of an expanded clone; other rows omit it.

d_gene: -; v_gene: TRBV6-5; j_gene: TRBJ2-7; abundance: -; CDR3aa: CASSYTGFGSYEQYF; CDR3nt: TGTGCCAGCAGTTACACGGGTTTCGGGTCCTACGAGCAGTACTTC
d_gene: TRBD1; v_gene: TRBV29-1; j_gene: TRBJ2-1; abundance: -; CDR3aa: CSVEEGQNNEQFF; CDR3nt: TGCAGCGTTGAAGAGGGACAGAACAATGAGCAGTTCTTC
d_gene: TRBD1; v_gene: TRBV11-2; j_gene: TRBJ2-7; abundance: -; CDR3aa: CASSWDRGGTEQYF; CDR3nt: TGTGCCAGCAGCTGGGACAGGGGGGGGACGGAGCAGTACTTC
d_gene: -; v_gene: TRBV4-2; j_gene: TRBJ1-5; abundance: few; CDR3aa: CASSQGAGQPQHF; CDR3nt: TGTGCCAGCAGCCAGGGGGCAGGTCAGCCCCAGCATTTT
d_gene: -; v_gene: TRBV19; j_gene: TRBJ1-5; abundance: -; CDR3aa: CASTTGNQPQHF; CDR3nt: TGTGCCAGTACGACAGGTAATCAGCCCCAGCATTTT
d_gene: -; v_gene: TRBV3-1/TRBV3-2; j_gene: TRBJ2-1; abundance: -; CDR3aa: CASSFTGYNEQFF; CDR3nt: TGTGCCAGCAGCTTCACAGGGTACAATGAGCAGTTCTTC
d_gene: -; v_gene: TRBV21-1; j_gene: TRBJ1-1; abundance: -; CDR3aa: CASSPLGGTEAFF; CDR3nt: TGTGCCAGCAGCCCCCTTGGGGGGACTGAAGCTTTCTTT
d_gene: -; v_gene: TRBV7-3; j_gene: TRBJ2-6; abundance: -; CDR3aa: CASSFARSSGANVLTF; CDR3nt: TGTGCCAGCAGCTTCGCGAGGAGCTCTGGGGCCAACGTCCTGACTTTC
d_gene: TRBD2; v_gene: TRBV29-1; j_gene: TRBJ2-7; abundance: -; CDR3aa: CSVRGGSSYEQYF; CDR3nt: TGCAGCGTCCGCGGGGGAAGCTCCTACGAGCAGTACTTC
d_gene: -; v_gene: TRBV30; j_gene: TRBJ2-5; abundance: -; CDR3aa: CAWSGYFGGYGETQYF; CDR3nt: TGTGCCTGGAGCGGTTACTTCGGCGGATACGGGGAGACCCAGTACTTC
d_gene: TRBD1; v_gene: TRBV27; j_gene: TRBJ2-1; abundance: -; CDR3aa: CASSRGQVSYNEQFF; CDR3nt: TGTGCCAGCAGCCGTGGACAGGTCTCCTACAATGAGCAGTTCTTC
d_gene: -; v_gene: TRBV6-6; j_gene: TRBJ1-2; abundance: -; CDR3aa: CASSLTLSDSYGYTF; CDR3nt: TGTGCCAGCAGTTTAACTTTATCTGACAGCTATGGCTACACCTTC
d_gene: -; v_gene: TRBV4-2; j_gene: TRBJ2-1; abundance: few; CDR3aa: CASSPSRDTPPYEQFF; CDR3nt: TGTGCCAGCAGCCCAAGCCGGGACACGCCACCCTATGAGCAGTTCTTC
d_gene: TRBD1; v_gene: TRBV5-4; j_gene: TRBJ2-7; abundance: -; CDR3aa: CASSSDRGIGEQYF; CDR3nt: TGTGCCAGCAGCTCGGACAGGGGCATCGGGGAGCAGTACTTC
d_gene: TRBD1; v_gene: TRBV27; j_gene: TRBJ1-5; abundance: -; CDR3aa: CASKPGTGGNQPQHF; CDR3nt: TGTGCCAGCAAACCCGGGACAGGGGGCAATCAGCCCCAGCATTTT
d_gene: TRBD1; v_gene: TRBV12-5; j_gene: TRBJ2-5; abundance: -; CDR3aa: CASAPTGGVGETQYF; CDR3nt: TGTGCTAGTGCCCCGACAGGGGGCGTCGGGGAGACCCAGTACTTC
d_gene: -; v_gene: TRBV14; j_gene: TRBJ1-6; abundance: -; CDR3aa: CASGGLSTSPLHF; CDR3nt: TGTGCCAGCGGAGGCCTTAGTACTTCACCCCTCCACTTT
d_gene: -; v_gene: TRBV6-4; j_gene: TRBJ1-5; abundance: -; CDR3aa: CASSPAPSQPQHF; CDR3nt: TGTGCCAGCAGTCCCGCGCCCTCGCAGCCCCAGCATTTT
d_gene: TRBD1; v_gene: TRBV28; j_gene: TRBJ2-5; abundance: -; CDR3aa: CASNSPGQGSETQYF; CDR3nt: TGTGCCAGCAATTCCCCGGGACAGGGTTCAGAGACCCAGTACTTC
d_gene: -; v_gene: TRBV19; j_gene: TRBJ2-1; abundance: -; CDR3aa: CASSTVQGYNEQFF; CDR3nt: TGTGCCAGTAGTACAGTCCAGGGATACAATGAGCAGTTCTTC
d_gene: TRBD1; v_gene: TRBV10-3; j_gene: TRBJ2-7; abundance: -; CDR3aa: CAIKKTGDVYEQYF; CDR3nt: TGTGCCATCAAGAAGACAGGGGATGTCTACGAGCAGTACTTC
d_gene: -; v_gene: TRBV7-9; j_gene: TRBJ1-2; abundance: -; CDR3aa: CASSLASPSGYTF; CDR3nt: TGTGCCAGCAGCTTAGCTTCCCCCTCGGGCTACACCTTC
d_gene: TRBD1; v_gene: TRBV12-5; j_gene: TRBJ2-1; abundance: few; CDR3aa: CASAQSRDRGNEQFF; CDR3nt: TGTGCTAGTGCCCAATCTAGGGACAGGGGAAATGAGCAGTTCTTC
d_gene: -; v_gene: TRBV19; j_gene: TRBJ1-5; abundance: -; CDR3aa: CASRGFSNQPQHF; CDR3nt: TGTGCCAGTCGGGGATTCAGCAATCAGCCCCAGCATTTT
d_gene: -; v_gene: TRBV7-6; j_gene: TRBJ1-6; abundance: -; CDR3aa: CASSLEADNSPLHF; CDR3nt: TGTGCCAGCAGCTTAGAAGCTGATAATTCACCCCTCCACTTT
d_gene: -; v_gene: TRBV5-5; j_gene: TRBJ1-4; abundance: -; CDR3aa: CASSLVLRANEKLFF; CDR3nt: TGTGCCAGCAGCTTGGTATTACGGGCTAATGAAAAACTGTTTTTT
d_gene: TRBD2; v_gene: TRBV7-2; j_gene: TRBJ2-3; abundance: -; CDR3aa: CASRQSGGAVYSDTQYF; CDR3nt: TGTGCCAGCAGACAGAGCGGGGGGGCCGTGTATTCAGATACGCAGTATTTT
d_gene: TRBD1; v_gene: TRBV27; j_gene: TRBJ1-1; abundance: -; CDR3aa: CASTSRDRQTPNTEAFF; CDR3nt: TGTGCCAGCACCTCCCGGGACAGACAAACCCCGAACACTGAAGCTTTCTTT
d_gene: -; v_gene: TRBV11-1; j_gene: TRBJ2-5; abundance: -; CDR3aa: CASSHNGGLQETQYF; CDR3nt: TGTGCCAGCAGCCACAACGGGGGGCTACAAGAGACCCAGTACTTC
d_gene: -; v_gene: TRBV29-1; j_gene: TRBJ1-2; abundance: -; CDR3aa: CSVDRQYSYGYTF; CDR3nt: TGCAGCGTTGACAGGCAATACTCTTATGGCTACACCTTC
d_gene: TRBD1; v_gene: TRBV14; j_gene: TRBJ1-1; abundance: -; CDR3aa: CASSQVQGGTEAFF; CDR3nt: TGTGCCAGCAGCCAAGTTCAGGGGGGCACTGAAGCTTTCTTT
d_gene: -; v_gene: TRBV9; j_gene: TRBJ1-6; abundance: -; CDR3aa: CASSVAGNNSPLHF; CDR3nt: TGTGCCAGCAGCGTAGCGGGGAATAATTCACCCCTCCACTTT
d_gene: TRBD1; v_gene: TRBV25-1; j_gene: TRBJ1-1; abundance: -; CDR3aa: CASFDRVGTEAFF; CDR3nt: TGTGCCAGCTTCGACAGGGTGGGCACTGAAGCTTTCTTT
d_gene: TRBD1; v_gene: TRBV20-1; j_gene: TRBJ1-2; abundance: few; CDR3aa: CSADRGYGYTF; CDR3nt: TGCAGTGCCGACAGGGGATATGGCTACACCTTC
d_gene: -; v_gene: TRBV10-2; j_gene: TRBJ1-1; abundance: -; CDR3aa: CASSGYREGGDRSTEAFF; CDR3nt: TGCGCCAGCAGTGGATATCGGGAGGGTGGGGATCGAAGCACTGAAGCTTTCTTT
d_gene: -; v_gene: TRBV3-1/TRBV3-2; j_gene: TRBJ1-1; abundance: few; CDR3aa: CASSQDVNTEAFF; CDR3nt: TGTGCCAGCAGCCAAGACGTAAACACTGAAGCTTTCTTT
d_gene: TRBD1; v_gene: TRBV28; j_gene: TRBJ1-5; abundance: -; CDR3aa: CASSPSGQGRNQPQHF; CDR3nt: TGTGCCAGCAGCCCCAGTGGACAGGGAAGGAATCAGCCCCAGCATTTT
d_gene: TRBD1; v_gene: TRBV19; j_gene: TRBJ1-1; abundance: -; CDR3aa: CASSIEQGAGAFF; CDR3nt: TGTGCCAGTAGTATAGAACAGGGGGCGGGTGCTTTCTTT
d_gene: -; v_gene: TRBV7-9; j_gene: TRBJ2-1; abundance: -; CDR3aa: CASSFRGKVHSNEQFF; CDR3nt: TGTGCCAGCAGCTTCAGGGGAAAAGTGCATAGCAATGAGCAGTTCTTC
d_gene: -; v_gene: TRBV18; j_gene: TRBJ1-1; abundance: -; CDR3aa: CASSPQGNTEAFF; CDR3nt: TGTGCCAGCTCACCCCAGGGGAATACTGAAGCTTTCTTT
d_gene: TRBD1; v_gene: TRBV5-1; j_gene: TRBJ1-1; abundance: -; CDR3aa: CASSEGQPNTEAFF; CDR3nt: TGCGCCAGCAGCGAGGGACAGCCAAACACTGAAGCTTTCTTT
d_gene: -; v_gene: TRBV6-1; j_gene: TRBJ1-6; abundance: once; CDR3aa: CASSEAPGSSYNSPLHF; CDR3nt: TGTGCCAGCAGTGAGGCACCCGGGAGCTCCTATAATTCACCCCTCCACTTT
d_gene: -; v_gene: TRBV7-9; j_gene: TRBJ2-3; abundance: -; CDR3aa: CASSLLGTSTDTQYF; CDR3nt: TGTGCCAGCAGCTTACTGGGCACCAGCACAGATACGCAGTATTTT
d_gene: TRBD1; v_gene: TRBV10-1; j_gene: TRBJ2-7; abundance: -; CDR3aa: CASSPQGAALEQYF; CDR3nt: TGCGCCAGCAGTCCACAGGGGGCCGCTCTAGAGCAGTACTTC
d_gene: TRBD1; v_gene: TRBV4-1; j_gene: TRBJ1-5; abundance: -; CDR3aa: CASSSDRANQPQHF; CDR3nt: TGCGCCAGCAGCTCGGACAGGGCGAATCAGCCCCAGCATTTT
d_gene: -; v_gene: TRBV29-1; j_gene: TRBJ1-3; abundance: -; CDR3aa: CSVPGDGGNTIYF; CDR3nt: TGCAGCGTCCCGGGAGACGGTGGAAACACCATATATTTT
d_gene: -; v_gene: TRBV28; j_gene: TRBJ2-1; abundance: once; CDR3aa: CASKIQGLAYNEQFF; CDR3nt: TGTGCCAGCAAAATACAGGGTCTTGCCTACAATGAGCAGTTCTTC
d_gene: TRBD1; v_gene: TRBV19; j_gene: TRBJ1-2; abundance: -; CDR3aa: CASSSSGQGRGYTF; CDR3nt: TGTGCCAGTAGTTCATCGGGACAGGGGAGAGGCTACACCTTC
d_gene: TRBD1; v_gene: TRBV5-5; j_gene: TRBJ2-4; abundance: -; CDR3aa: CASSSYRGVDIQYF; CDR3nt: TGTGCCAGCAGCTCATACAGGGGGGTGGACATTCAGTACTTC
d_gene: -; v_gene: TRBV28; j_gene: TRBJ1-2; abundance: -; CDR3aa: CASSFREERYYGYTF; CDR3nt: TGTGCCAGCAGTTTCCGGGAAGAACGTTACTATGGCTACACCTTC